This record covers a single T cell receptor (beta chain). Its antigen specificity is not known. It has no much larger one-base neighbor in the sample; base qualities were not kept. The data were obtained in a study of cytomegalovirus exposure and HLA in healthy donors (dated by TCRdb to about 2017). Broadly, across the study: According to a later analysis, one platform produced both the approximately 110 validation repertoires and the 666 repertoires of the first cohort. The study was designed to test whether signatures of past pathogen exposure could be identified by cataloging public T cell receptors. Besides the first cohort of some 670 subjects, a separate validation cohort made up of about 120 different subjects was used. To predict cytomegalovirus infection status, the study brought together high-throughput TCR immunosequencing, statistical association of individual TCRs with disease status, and machine learning. Points the paper makes about the study in general: While some public TCRs were present in many individuals, most TCR sequences turned up only very rarely across donors. A later analysis found that TCRs clustered in the first cohort also tended to co-occur in the roughly 120 validation repertoires, with approximately 94% of cluster scores above 0. In both the original and validation cohorts, the classifier was reported to diagnose cytomegalovirus status with high specificity and sensitivity. The authors suggested that the approach could potentially be generalized to other disease states and immunological phenotypes. The validation cohort had no HLA typing available for a later analysis, so co-occurrence within that cohort was assessed over all 120 or so repertoires. The study gave a list of about 170 TCR beta chains associated with cytomegalovirus. In vitro tests confirmed that a few of the cytomegalovirus-associated TCR beta chains recognize cytomegalovirus antigens.

Library method: the immunoSEQ multiplex PCR assay. On the authors' methods: To diagnose cytomegalovirus status from the catalog of TCR beta chain sequences, a statistical classification framework was built. Entries here come from immuneACCESS through TCRdb and include only in-frame sequences with V and J called. Some clones fail to appear in such tables; in the studies checked, an unresolved V gene covers under half of the shortfall, and the cause of the remainder is unknown. That table is the source of V, J and clone size, and D and trimming were worked out from the DNA. The sample includes 100,000 to 120,000 clones, with around 90% observed a single time. Under 2% of the sample lies in the top ten. Donors formed part of the validation cohort, which comprised approximately 130 subjects and was distinct from the first cohort of roughly 600 subjects. The clonotype was recovered from a woman between 18 and 29 years old in good health and CMV-seronegative. The sample comprised PBMCs.

The CDR3 region reads CASSSNLGTGGNEQFF. The nucleotide sequence is TGTGCCAGCAGCTCGAATCTCGGGACAGGGGGCAATGAGCAGTTCTTC. The rearrangement combines TRBV11-2 with TRBJ2-1, with TRBD1 matching 11 junction bases. The CDR3 has 16 amino acids, counting the end cysteine and phenylalanine. This entry keeps only the CDR3 DNA: 48 bases, framed from base 1. CDR1 and CDR2 are drawn from the germline V gene: SGHAT, FQNNGV. The germline V end is reduced by 4 bases and the J end by 6 bases; junction bases left unmatched: 8.